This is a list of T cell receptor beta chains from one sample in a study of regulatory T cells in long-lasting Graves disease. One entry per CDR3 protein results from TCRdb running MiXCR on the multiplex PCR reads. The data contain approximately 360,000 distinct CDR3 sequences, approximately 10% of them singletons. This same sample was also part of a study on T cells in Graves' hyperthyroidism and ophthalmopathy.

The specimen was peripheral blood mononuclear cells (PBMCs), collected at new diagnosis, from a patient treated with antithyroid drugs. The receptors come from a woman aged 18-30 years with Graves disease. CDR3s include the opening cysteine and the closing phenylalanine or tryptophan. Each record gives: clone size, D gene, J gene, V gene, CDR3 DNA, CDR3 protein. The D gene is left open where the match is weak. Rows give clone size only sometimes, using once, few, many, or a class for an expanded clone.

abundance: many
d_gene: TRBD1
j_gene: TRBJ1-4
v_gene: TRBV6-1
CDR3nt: TGTGCCAGCAAGACAGGGAATAATGAAAAACTGTTTTTT
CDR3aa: CASKTGNNEKLFF

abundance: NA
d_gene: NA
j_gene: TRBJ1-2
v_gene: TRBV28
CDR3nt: TGTGCCAGCAGTTCGTGGAGCCCCTCGGGTGGCTACACCTTC
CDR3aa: CASSSWSPSGGYTF

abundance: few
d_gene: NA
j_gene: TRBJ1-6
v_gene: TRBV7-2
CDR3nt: TGTGCCAGCAGCCTTCAAGCCGGAGATTCACCCCTCCACTTT
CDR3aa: CASSLQAGDSPLHF

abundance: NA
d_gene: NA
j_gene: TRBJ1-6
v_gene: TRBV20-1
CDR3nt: TGCAGCGCTGAGGGGGGGAATAATTCACCCCTCCACTTT
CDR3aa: CSAEGGNNSPLHF

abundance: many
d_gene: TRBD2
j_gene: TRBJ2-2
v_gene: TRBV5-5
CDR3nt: TGTGCCAGCAGCCTCTTTACTAGCGGGCTCGCGAACACCGGGGAGCTGTTTTTT
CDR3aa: CASSLFTSGLANTGELFF

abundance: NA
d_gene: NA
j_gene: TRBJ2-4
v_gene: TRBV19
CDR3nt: TGTGCCAGTAGTATAGAAACTCCTCTTCAAAACATTCAGTACTTC
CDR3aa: CASSIETPLQNIQYF

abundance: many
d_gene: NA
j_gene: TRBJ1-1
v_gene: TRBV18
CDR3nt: TGTGCCAGCTCACCAGGGCTGGAGTTGACTGAAGCTTTCTTT
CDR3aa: CASSPGLELTEAFF

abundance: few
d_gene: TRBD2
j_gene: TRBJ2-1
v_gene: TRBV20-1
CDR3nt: TGCAGTGCTAGAGGATGGCTAGCGGGAGGGGTGTCCTACAATGAGCAGTTCTTC
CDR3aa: CSARGWLAGGVSYNEQFF

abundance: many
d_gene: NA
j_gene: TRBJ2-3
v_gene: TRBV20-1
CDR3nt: TGCAGTGCTAGGGATCGACCTAGAGATACGCAGTATTTT
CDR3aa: CSARDRPRDTQYF

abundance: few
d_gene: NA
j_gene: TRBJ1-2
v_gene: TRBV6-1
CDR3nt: TGTGCCAGCAGTGACCAGCGGCTCGAAGCTGGCTACACCTTC
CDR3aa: CASSDQRLEAGYTF

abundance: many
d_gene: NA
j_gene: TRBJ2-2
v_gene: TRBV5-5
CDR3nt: TGTGCCAGCAGCTATACCCCTGGGGAGCTGTTTTTT
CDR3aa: CASSYTPGELFF

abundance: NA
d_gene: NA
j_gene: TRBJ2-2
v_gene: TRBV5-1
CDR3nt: TGCGCCAGCAGCCCGGAGGGGCGGATAACCGGGGAGCTGTTTTTT
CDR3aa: CASSPEGRITGELFF

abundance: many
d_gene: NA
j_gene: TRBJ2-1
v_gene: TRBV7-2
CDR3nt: TGTGCCAGCAGCCGACGACCGACAGTCGGCAGCTCCTACAATGAGCAGTTCTTC
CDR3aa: CASSRRPTVGSSYNEQFF

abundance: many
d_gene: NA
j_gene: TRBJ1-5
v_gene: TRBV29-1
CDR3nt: TGCAGCGTTGCAGGGCGGGGTAGCAATCAGCCCCAGCATTTT
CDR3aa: CSVAGRGSNQPQHF

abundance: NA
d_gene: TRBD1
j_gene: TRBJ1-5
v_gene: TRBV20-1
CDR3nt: TGCAGTGCTCCGACAGGGATCAATCAGCCCCAGCATTTT
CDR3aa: CSAPTGINQPQHF

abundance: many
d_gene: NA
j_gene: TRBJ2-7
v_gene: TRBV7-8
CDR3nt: TGTGCCAGCAGCTTAGAAACGACGCTCTACGAGCAGTACTTC
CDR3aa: CASSLETTLYEQYF

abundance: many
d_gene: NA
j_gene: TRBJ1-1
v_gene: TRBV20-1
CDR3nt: TGCAGTGCTAAGAATCAGATGAACACTGAAGCTTTCTTT
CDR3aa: CSAKNQMNTEAFF

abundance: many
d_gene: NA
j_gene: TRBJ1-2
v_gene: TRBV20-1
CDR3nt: TGCAGTGCCGCAATGGACTATTATGGCTACACCTTC
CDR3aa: CSAAMDYYGYTF

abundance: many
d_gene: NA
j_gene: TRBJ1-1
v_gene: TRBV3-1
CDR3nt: TGTGCCAGCAGCCTGAGGAGGGGACGGTTGAACACTGAAGCTTTCTTT
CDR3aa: CASSLRRGRLNTEAFF

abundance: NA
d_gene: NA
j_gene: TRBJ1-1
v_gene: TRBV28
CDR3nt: TGTGCCAGCAGTTTACGGCCCCAATGGGACCCAGGGAACACTGAAGCTTTCTTT
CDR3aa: CASSLRPQWDPGNTEAFF

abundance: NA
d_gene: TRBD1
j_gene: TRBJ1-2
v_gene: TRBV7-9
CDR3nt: TGTGCCAGCAGCCTCGGGGACAGAGTCATCCTTGGGGTTAACTATGGCTACACCTTC
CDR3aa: CASSLGDRVILGVNYGYTF

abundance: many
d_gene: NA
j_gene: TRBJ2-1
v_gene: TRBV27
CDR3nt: TGTGCCAGCAAATTGAGTGGCAATGAGCAGTTCTTC
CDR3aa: CASKLSGNEQFF

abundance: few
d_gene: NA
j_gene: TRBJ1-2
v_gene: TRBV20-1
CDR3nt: TGCAGTGCTAGAGACATACGCCGGGGGAACAGCGGCTACACCTTC
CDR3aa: CSARDIRRGNSGYTF

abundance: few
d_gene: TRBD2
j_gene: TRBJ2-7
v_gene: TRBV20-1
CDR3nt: TGCAGTGCTAGACCTGGGACTAGCGGGAGAGGCGAGCAGTACTTC
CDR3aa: CSARPGTSGRGEQYF

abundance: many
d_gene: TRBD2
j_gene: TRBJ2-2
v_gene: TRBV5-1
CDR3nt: TGCGCCAGCAGCGTCACCACTAGCGCCCCCGGGGAGCTGTTTTTT
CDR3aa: CASSVTTSAPGELFF

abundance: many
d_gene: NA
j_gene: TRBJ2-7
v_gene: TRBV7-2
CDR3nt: TGTGCCAGCAGCTTAGGGATGGGAGAGCAGTACTTC
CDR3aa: CASSLGMGEQYF

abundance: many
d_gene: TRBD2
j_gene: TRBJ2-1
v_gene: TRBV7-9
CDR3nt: TGTGCCAGCAGCCTCGGACTAGCGGACTCCTACAATGAGCAGTTCTTC
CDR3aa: CASSLGLADSYNEQFF

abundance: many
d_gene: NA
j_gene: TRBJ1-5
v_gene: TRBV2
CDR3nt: TGTGCCAGCAGAGCTGGAATTGGAAACCAGCCCCAGCATTTT
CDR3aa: CASRAGIGNQPQHF

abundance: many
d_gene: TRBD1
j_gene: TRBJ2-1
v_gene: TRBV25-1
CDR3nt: TGTGCCAGCAGTGAATTCATCGGACAGGGGGGGGACTCGGTCCATGAGCAGTTCTTC
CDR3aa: CASSEFIGQGGDSVHEQFF